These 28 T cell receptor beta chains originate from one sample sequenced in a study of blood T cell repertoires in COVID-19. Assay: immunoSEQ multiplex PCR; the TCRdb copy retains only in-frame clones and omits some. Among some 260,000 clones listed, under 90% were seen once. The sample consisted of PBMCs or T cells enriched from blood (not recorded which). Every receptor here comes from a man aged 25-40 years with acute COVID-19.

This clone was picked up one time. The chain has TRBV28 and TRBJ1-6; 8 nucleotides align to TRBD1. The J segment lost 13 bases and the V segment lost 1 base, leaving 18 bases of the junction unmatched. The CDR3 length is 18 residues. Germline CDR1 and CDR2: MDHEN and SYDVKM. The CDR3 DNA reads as TGTGCCAGCAGTTTATTAATGTGGGACAGGACTAGTCCCAAGCCCCTCCACTTT. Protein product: CASSLLMWDRTSPKPLHF.

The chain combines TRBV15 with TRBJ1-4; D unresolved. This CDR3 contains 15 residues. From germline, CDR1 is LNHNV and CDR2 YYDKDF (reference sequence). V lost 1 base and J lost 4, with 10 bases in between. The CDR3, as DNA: TGTGCCACCAGCAGAGCACGGAGGAATAATGAAAAACTGTTTTTT. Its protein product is CATSRARRNNEKLFF.

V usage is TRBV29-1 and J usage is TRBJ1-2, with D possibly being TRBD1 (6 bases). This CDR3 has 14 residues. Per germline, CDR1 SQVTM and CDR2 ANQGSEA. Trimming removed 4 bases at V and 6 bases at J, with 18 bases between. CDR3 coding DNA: TGCAGCGTTGTGGGGCAGGGGAGGGTCGATGGCTACACCTTC. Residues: CSVVGQGRVDGYTF.

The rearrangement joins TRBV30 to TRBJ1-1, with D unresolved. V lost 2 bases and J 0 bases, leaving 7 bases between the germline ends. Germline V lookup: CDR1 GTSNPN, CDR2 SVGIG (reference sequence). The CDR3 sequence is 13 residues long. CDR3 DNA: TGTGCCTGGAGTTACGGTTTGAACACTGAAGCTTTCTTT. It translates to CAWSYGLNTEAFF.

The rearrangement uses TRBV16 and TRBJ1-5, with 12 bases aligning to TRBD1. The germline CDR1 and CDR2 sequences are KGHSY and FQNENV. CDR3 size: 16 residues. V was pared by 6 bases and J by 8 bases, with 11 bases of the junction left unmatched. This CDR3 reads CASSRLGQGALKPQHF. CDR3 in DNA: TGTGCCAGCAGTCGATTGGGACAGGGGGCGCTTAAGCCCCAGCATTTT.

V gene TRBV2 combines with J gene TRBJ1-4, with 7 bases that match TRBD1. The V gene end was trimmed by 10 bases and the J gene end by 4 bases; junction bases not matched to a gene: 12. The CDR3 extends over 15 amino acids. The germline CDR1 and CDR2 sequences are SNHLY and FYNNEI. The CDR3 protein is CANSPSGTDNEKLFF. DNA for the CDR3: TGTGCCAACTCACCCTCCGGGACAGATAATGAAAAACTGTTTTTT.

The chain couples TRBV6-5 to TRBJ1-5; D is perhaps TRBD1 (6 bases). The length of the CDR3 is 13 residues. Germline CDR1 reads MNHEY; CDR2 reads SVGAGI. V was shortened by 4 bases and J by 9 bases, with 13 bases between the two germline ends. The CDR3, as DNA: TGTGCCAGCAGTTCGAAAATAGGGGGGCCCCAGCATTTT. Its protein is CASSSKIGGPQHF.

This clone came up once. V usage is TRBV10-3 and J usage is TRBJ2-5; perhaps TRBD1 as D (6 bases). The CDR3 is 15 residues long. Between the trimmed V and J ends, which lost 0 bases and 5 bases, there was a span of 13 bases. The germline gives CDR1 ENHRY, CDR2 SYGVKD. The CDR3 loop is CAISESDRGGETQYF. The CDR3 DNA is TGTGCCATCAGTGAGTCGGATAGAGGGGGTGAGACCCAGTACTTC.

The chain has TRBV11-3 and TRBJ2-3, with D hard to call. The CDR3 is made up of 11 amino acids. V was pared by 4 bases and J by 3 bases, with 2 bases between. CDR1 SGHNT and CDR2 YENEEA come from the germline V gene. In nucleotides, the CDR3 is TGTGCCAGCAGCTCAACAGATACGCAGTATTTT. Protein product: CASSSTDTQYF.

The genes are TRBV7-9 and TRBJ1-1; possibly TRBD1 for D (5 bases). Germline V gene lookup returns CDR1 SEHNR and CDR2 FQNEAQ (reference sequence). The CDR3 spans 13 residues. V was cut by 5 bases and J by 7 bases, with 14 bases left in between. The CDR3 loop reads CASSIGTVGEAFF. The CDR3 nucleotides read TGTGCCAGCAGCATCGGGACTGTCGGTGAAGCTTTCTTT.

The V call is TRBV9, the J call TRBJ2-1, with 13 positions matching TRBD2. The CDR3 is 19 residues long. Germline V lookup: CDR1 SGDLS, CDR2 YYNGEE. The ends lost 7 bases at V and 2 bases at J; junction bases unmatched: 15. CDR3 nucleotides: TGTGCCAGCTCATCGCTGAGGACTAGCGGGAGTGGGGCCTACAATGAGCAGTTCTTC. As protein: CASSSLRTSGSGAYNEQFF. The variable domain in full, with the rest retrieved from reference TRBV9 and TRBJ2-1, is DSGVTQTPKHLITATGQRVTLRCSPRSGDLSVYWYQQSLDQGLQFLIQYYNGEERAKGNILERFSAQQFPDLHSELNLSSLELGDSALYFCASSSLRTSGSGAYNEQFFGPGTRLTVL.

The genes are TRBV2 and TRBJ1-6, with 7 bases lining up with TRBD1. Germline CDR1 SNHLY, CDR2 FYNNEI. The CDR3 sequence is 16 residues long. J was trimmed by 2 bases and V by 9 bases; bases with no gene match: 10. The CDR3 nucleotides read TGTGCCAGGCAGACAGGGACAAGGACCTATAATTCACCCCTCCACTTT. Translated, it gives CARQTGTRTYNSPLHF. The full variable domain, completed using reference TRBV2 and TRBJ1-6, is EPEVTQTPSHQVTQMGQEVILRCVPISNHLYFYWYRQILGQKVEFLVSFYNNEISEKSEIFDDQFSVERPDGSNFTLKIRSTKLEDSAMYFCARQTGTRTYNSPLHFGNGTRLTVT.

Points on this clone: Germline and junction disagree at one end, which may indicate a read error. The CDR3 sequence: CASSLVGGRGIEFF. DNA for the CDR3: TGTGCCAGCAGCTTGGTTGGTGGGAGAGGTATTGAGTTCTTC. The gene calls are TRBV5-1 and TRBJ2-1, with D perhaps matching TRBD2 (5 bases). Germline V lookup: CDR1 SGHRS, CDR2 YFSETQ. The CDR3 loop spans 14 amino acids.

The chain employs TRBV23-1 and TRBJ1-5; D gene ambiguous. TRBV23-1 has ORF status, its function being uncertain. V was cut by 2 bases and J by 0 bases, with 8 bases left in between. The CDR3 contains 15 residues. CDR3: CASSQPYDSNQPQHF. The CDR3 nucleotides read TGCGCCAGCAGTCAACCCTACGATAGCAATCAGCCCCAGCATTTT.

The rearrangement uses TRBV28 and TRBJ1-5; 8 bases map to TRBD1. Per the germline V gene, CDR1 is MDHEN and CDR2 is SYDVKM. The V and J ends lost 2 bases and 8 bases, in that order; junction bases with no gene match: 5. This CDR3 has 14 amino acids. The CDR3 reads CASSLLQGAEPQHF. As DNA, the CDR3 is TGTGCCAGCAGTTTACTCCAGGGGGCCGAGCCCCAGCATTTT.

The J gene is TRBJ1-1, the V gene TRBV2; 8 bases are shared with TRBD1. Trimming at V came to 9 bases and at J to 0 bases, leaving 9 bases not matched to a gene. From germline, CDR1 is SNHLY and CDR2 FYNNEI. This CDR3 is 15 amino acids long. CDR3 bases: TGTGCCAGTCCCCTACAGGGGGATATGAACACTGAAGCTTTCTTT. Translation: CASPLQGDMNTEAFF.

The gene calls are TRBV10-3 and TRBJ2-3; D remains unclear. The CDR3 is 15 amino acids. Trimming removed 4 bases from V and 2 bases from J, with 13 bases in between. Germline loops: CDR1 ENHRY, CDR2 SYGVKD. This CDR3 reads CAISVATSSTDTQYF. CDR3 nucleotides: TGTGCCATCAGTGTTGCGACATCATCCACAGATACGCAGTATTTT.

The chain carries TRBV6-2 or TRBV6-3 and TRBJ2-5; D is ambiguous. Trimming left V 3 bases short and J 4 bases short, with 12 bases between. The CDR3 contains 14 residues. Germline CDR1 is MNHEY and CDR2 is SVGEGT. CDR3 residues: CASSYFGSGETQYF. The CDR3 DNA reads TGTGCCAGCAGTTATTTCGGGTCGGGAGAGACCCAGTACTTC.

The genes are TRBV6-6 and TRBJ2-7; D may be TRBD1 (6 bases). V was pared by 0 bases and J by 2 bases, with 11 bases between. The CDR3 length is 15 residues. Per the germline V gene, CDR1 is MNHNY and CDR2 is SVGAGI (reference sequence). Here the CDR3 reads CASSYSRQETYEQYV. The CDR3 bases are TGTGCCAGCAGTTACTCGAGACAGGAGACCTACGAGCAGTACGTC.

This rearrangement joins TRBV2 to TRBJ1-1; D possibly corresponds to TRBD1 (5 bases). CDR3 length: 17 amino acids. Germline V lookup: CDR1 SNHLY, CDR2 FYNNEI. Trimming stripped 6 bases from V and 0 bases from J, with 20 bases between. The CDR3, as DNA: TGTGCCAGCAGCCGAGGCCCCAGGGTTCTTATGAACACTGAAGCTTTCTTT. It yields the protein CASSRGPRVLMNTEAFF.

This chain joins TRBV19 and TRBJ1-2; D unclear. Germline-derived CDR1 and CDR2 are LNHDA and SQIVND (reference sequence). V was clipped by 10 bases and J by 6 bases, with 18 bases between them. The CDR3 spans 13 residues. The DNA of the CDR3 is TGTGCCATCAACCCTGGGAGTGGGCATGGCTACACCTTC. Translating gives CAINPGSGHGYTF.

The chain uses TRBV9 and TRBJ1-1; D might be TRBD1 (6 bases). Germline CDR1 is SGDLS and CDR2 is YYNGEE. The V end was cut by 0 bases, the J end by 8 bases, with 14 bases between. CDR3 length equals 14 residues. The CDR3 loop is CASSVVPSGTEAFF. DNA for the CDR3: TGTGCCAGCAGCGTAGTACCATCCGGGACAGAAGCTTTCTTT.

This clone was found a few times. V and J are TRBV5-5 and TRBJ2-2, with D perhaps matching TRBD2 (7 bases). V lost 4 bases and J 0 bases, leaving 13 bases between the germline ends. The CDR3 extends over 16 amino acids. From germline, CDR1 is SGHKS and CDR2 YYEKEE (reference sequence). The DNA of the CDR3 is TGTGCCAGCAGCCCGGGGGGCAACGCGAACACCGGGGAGCTGTTTTTT. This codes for CASSPGGNANTGELFF.

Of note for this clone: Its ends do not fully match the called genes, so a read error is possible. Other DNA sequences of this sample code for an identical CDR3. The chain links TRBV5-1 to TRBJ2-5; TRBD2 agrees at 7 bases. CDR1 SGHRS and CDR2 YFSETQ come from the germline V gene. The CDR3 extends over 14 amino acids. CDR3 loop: CASSLGVAGETQYF. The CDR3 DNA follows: TGTGCCAGCAGCTTGGGGGTAGCGGGAGAGACCCAGTACTTC. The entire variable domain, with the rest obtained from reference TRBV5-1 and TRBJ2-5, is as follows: KAGVTQTPRYLIKTRGQQVTLSCSPISGHRSVSWYQQTPGQGLQFLFEYFSETQRNKGNFPGRFSGRQFSNSRSEMNVSTLELGDSALYLCASSLGVAGETQYFGPGTRLLVL.

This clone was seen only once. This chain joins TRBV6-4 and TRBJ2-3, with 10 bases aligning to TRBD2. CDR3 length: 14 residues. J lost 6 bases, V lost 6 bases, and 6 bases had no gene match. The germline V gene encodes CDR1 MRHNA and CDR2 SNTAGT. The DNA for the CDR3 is TGTGCCAGCAGCACTAGCGGGGTGATTGATACGCAGTATTTT. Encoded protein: CASSTSGVIDTQYF.

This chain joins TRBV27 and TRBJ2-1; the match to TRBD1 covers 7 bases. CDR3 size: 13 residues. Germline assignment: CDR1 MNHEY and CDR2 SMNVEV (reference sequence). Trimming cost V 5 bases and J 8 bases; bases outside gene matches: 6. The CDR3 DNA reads TGTGCCAGCAGTCTTGAACAGGGGTATGAGCAGTTCTTC. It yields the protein CASSLEQGYEQFF.

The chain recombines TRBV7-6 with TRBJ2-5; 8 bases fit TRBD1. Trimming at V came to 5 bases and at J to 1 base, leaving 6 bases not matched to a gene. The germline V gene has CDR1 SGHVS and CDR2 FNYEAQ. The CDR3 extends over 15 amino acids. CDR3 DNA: TGTGCCAGCAGCCCGAGGACAGGGCGCCAAGAGACCCAGTACTTC. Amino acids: CASSPRTGRQETQYF. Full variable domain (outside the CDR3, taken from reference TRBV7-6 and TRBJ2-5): GAGVSQSPRYKVTKRGQDVALRCDPISGHVSLYWYRQALGQGPEFLTYFNYEAQQDKSGLPNDRFSAERPEGSISTLTIQRTEQRDSAMYRCASSPRTGRQETQYFGPGTRLLVL.

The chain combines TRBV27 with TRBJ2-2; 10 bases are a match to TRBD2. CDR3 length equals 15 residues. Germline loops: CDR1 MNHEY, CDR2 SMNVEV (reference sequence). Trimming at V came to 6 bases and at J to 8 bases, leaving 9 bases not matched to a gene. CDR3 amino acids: CASSPKGLASGELFF. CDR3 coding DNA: TGTGCCAGCAGCCCCAAGGGACTAGCGAGTGGGGAGCTGTTTTTT.